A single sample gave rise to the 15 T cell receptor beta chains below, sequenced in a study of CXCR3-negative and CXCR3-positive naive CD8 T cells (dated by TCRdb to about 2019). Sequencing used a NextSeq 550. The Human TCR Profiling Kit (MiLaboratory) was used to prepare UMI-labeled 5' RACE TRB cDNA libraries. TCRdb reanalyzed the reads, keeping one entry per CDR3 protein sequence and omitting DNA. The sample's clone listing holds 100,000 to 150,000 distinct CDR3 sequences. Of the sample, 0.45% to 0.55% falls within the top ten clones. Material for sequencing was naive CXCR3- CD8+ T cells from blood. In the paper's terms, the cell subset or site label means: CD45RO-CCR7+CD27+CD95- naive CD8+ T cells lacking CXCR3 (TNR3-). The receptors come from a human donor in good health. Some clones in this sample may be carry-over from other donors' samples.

This CDR3 is CASSQDKEQMNTEAFF. The V call is TRBV4-1, the J call TRBJ1-1. Germline loops: CDR1 MGHRA, CDR2 YSYEKL. The CDR3 covers 16 residues.

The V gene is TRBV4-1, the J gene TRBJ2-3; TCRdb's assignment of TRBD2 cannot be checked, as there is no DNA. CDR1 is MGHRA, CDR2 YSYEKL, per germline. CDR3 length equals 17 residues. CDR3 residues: CASSQTRLAGVTDTQYF.

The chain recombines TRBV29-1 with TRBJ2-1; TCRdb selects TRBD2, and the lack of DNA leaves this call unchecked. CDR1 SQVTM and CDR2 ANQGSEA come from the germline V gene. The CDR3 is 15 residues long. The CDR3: CSVAGTSETYNEQFF.

The CDR3: CSVVPGQSYEQYF. The chain links TRBV29-1 to TRBJ2-7; TCRdb indicates TRBD1, and absent DNA this call remains unverified. CDR1 and CDR2 (germline): SQVTM, ANQGSEA. This CDR3 is built from 13 residues.

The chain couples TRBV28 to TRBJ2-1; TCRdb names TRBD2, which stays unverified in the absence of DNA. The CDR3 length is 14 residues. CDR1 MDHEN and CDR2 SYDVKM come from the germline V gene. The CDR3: CASTMTSGANEQFF.

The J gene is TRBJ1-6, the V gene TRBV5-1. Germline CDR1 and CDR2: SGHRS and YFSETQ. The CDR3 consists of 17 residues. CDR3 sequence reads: CASSLEQLSSYNSPLHF.

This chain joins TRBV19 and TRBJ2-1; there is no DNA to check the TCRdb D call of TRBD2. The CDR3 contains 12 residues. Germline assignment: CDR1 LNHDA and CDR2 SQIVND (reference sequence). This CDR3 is CASKTSGSEQFF.

The CDR3 loop reads CASGFASSYEQYF. The rearrangement uses TRBV12-5 and TRBJ2-7. There are 13 residues in the CDR3. Germline loops: CDR1 LGHNT, CDR2 FRNRAP.

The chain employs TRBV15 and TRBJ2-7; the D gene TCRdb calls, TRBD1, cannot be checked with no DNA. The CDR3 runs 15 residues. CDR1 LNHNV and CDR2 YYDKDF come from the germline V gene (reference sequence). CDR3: CATSNGRTSAHEQYF.

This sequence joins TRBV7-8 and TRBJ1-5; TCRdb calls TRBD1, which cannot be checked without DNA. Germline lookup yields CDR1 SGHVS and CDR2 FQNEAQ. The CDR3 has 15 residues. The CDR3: CASSLARGMGQPQHF. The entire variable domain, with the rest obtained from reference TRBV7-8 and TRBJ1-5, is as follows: GAGVSQSPRYKVAKRGQDVALRCDPISGHVSLFWYQQALGQGPEFLTYFQNEAQLDKSGLPSDRFFAERPEGSVSTLKIQRTQQEDSAVYLCASSLARGMGQPQHFGDGTRLSIL.

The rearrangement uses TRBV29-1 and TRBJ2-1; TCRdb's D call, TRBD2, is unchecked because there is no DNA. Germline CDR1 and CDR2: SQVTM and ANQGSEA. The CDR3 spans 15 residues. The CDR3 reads CSVVGAGETYNEQFF.

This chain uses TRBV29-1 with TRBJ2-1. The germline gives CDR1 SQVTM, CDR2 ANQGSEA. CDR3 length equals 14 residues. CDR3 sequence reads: CSVEYDSSYNEQFF.

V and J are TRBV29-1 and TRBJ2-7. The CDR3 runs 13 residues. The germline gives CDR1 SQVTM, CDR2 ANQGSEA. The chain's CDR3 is CSVEVSSSYEQYF.

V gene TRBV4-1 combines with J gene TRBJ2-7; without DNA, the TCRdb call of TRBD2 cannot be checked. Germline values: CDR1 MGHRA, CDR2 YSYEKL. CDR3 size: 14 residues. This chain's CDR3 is CASSPTWGVYEQYF.

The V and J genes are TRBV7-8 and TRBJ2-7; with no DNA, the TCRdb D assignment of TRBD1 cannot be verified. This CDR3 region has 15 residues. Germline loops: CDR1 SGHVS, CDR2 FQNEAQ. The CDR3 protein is CASSLGGQLTYEQYF.